These 20 T cell receptor gamma chains originate from one sample sequenced in a study of gamma-delta T cells after stem cell transplantation. TCRdb re-called the RT-PCR reads with CATT. The table has approximately 350 gamma-chain clones, more than 45% seen once; the top ten hold less than 35%. The source material was gamma-delta T cells. All receptors come from a human donor. It is not recorded whose cells these are; they may come from a transplant donor.

On this clone: One base separates it from a far larger clone, so it is likely a read error. Other DNA sequences in this sample translate to the same CDR3. The chain has TRGV9 and TRGJP. No J segment appears in TCRdb, so it was assigned here by matching the sequence to germline. Germline CDR1 is GITISATS and CDR2 is ISYDGTV (reference sequence). The trim removed 1 base at V and 7 bases at J, leaving 13 bases unmatched. CDR3 size: 19 residues. This chain's CDR3 is CALWEVYTLQELGKKIKVF. In DNA form, the CDR3 reads TGTGCCTTGTGGGAGGTCTATACCCTTCAGGAGTTGGGCAAAAAAATCAAGGTATTT.

For this clone: With a far larger clone one base away, a read error is the likely cause. The V gene is TRGV9, the J gene TRGJ1 or TRGJ2. Since TCRdb gives no J gene, matching the DNA to germline was used here to assign it. The V gene's germline CDR1 is GITISATS and CDR2 ISYDGTV (reference sequence). This CDR3 is 15 amino acids long. CDR3 region: CALWESQRGRYRKLF. The CDR3 DNA reads TGTGCCTTGTGGGAGTCCCAAAGGGGGCGTTATAGGAAACTCTTT.

Comment on this clone: Other DNA variants within this sample encode the same CDR3. CDR3 nucleotide sequence: TGTGCCACCTGGGATGGTTATTATAAAAAACTCTTC. Protein product: CATWDGYYKKLF. No J gene was named, though the V gene is TRGV4. This CDR3 region has 12 residues. Germline CDR1 reads EGSTGY; CDR2 reads YDSYTSSV.

In regard to this clone: Since a much larger clone is just one base distant, this may be a read error. The same CDR3 arises from other DNA sequences in this sample as well. The chain employs TRGV9 and TRGJP. No J gene is reported in TCRdb; it was inferred here by comparing the DNA with germline. The junction had 8 bases not matched to a gene; V was cut back by 2 bases and J by 7 bases. The CDR3 sequence is 17 residues long. Germline V gene data show CDR1 as GITISATS and CDR2 as ISYDGTV (reference sequence). CDR3 sequence reads: CALWEGRQELGKKIKVF. The CDR3 DNA reads as TGTGCCTTGTGGGAGGGCCGACAGGAGTTGGGCAAAAAAATCAAGGTATTT.

Within the sample, this clone is large (0.1 to 1%). This chain joins TRGV9 and TRGJP. The J gene, left out of TCRdb, was set here by checking the DNA against germline. The CDR3 spans 16 residues. Germline values: CDR1 GITISATS, CDR2 ISYDGTV (reference sequence). J gave up 9 bases and V 5 bases, and 10 bases lay outside the gene matches. The DNA of the CDR3 is TGTGCCTTGTGGGGGGATCAGGGGTTGGGCAAAAAAATCAAGGTATTT. Protein product: CALWGDQGLGKKIKVF.

This clone is hyperexpanded by share. V is TRGV9 and J is TRGJP. Germline V gene sequence: CDR1 GITISATS, CDR2 ISYDGTV (reference sequence). The CDR3 is 14 residues long. With V trimmed by 6 bases and J by 4 bases, 0 bases remained unmatched. This CDR3 is CALWQELGKKIKVF. The CDR3 DNA sequence: TGTGCCTTGTGGCAAGAGTTGGGCAAAAAAATCAAGGTATTT.

Comments on this clone: A far bigger clonotype differs at one base, so this is likely a read error. This sample also contains other DNA sequences that code for the same CDR3. The V and J genes are TRGV9 and TRGJP. No J segment appears in TCRdb, so it was assigned here by matching the sequence to germline. This CDR3 comprises 17 residues. From germline, CDR1 is GITISATS and CDR2 ISYDGTV (reference sequence). CDR3 sequence reads: CALWEVPQELGKKIKVF. In DNA form, the CDR3 reads TGCGCCTTGTGGGAGGTGCCGCAAGAGTTGGGCAAAAAAATCAAGGTATTT.

On this clone: A much larger clone lies a single base off, so this may be a read error. Distinct nucleotide sequences in the sample also encode this CDR3. The chain uses TRGV9 and TRGJP. TCRdb supplies no J gene; here it was assigned by aligning the nucleotide sequence to germline. The CDR3 consists of 17 residues. Germline CDR1 and CDR2: GITISATS and ISYDGTV (reference sequence). CDR3 DNA: TGTGCCCTGTGGGAGGTGCACGGCGAGTTGGGCAAAAAAATCAAGGTATTT. This gives the protein CALWEVHGELGKKIKVF.

Judged by abundance, this clone is large. The same CDR3 arises from other DNA sequences in this sample as well. J is TRGJ1 or TRGJ2 and V is TRGV3. TCRdb does not report a J gene; here it was assigned by matching the DNA to germline references. Per the germline V gene, CDR1 is VTNTFY and CDR2 is YDVSTARD (reference sequence). Trimming cost V 0 bases and J 7 bases; bases outside gene matches: 3. CDR3 length equals 12 residues. Here the CDR3 DNA reads TGTGCCACCTGGGACAGGCCATATAAGAAACTCTTT. The encoded protein is CATWDRPYKKLF.

This clone was found once. It may be a read error: a sequence one base away is much more abundant. V is TRGV9 and J is TRGJP. TCRdb gives no J gene; it was assigned here by matching the DNA to germline. CDR1 is GITISATS, CDR2 ISYDGTV, per germline (reference sequence). This CDR3 has 18 residues. DNA for the CDR3: TGTGCCGTGTGGGAAACTACATCGCAAGAGTTGGGCAAAAAAATCAAGGTATTT. It encodes CAVWETTSQELGKKIKVF.

Only a few counts were recorded for this clone. Other DNA sequences in this sample translate to the same CDR3. V and J are TRGV9 and TRGJP. The J gene, absent from TCRdb, was called here by matching the DNA to germline. CDR1 GITISATS and CDR2 ISYDGTV come from the germline V gene (reference sequence). J gave up 5 bases and V 1 base, and 2 bases lay outside the gene matches. The CDR3 has 16 residues. CDR3 bases: TGTGCCTTGTGGGAGGTTGAAGAGTTGGGCAAAAAAATCAAGGTATTT. Translating it yields CALWEVEELGKKIKVF.

By sample fraction, this clone is hyperexpanded. The sample carries other DNA sequences with the same CDR3. The chain recombines TRGV9 with TRGJP. Here the J gene was assigned by germline matching of the DNA, as TCRdb has none. The CDR3 runs to 16 residues. Germline trimming cut 0 bases from V and 4 bases from J; bases unmatched to any gene: 0. Germline values: CDR1 GITISATS, CDR2 ISYDGTV (reference sequence). The CDR3 DNA reads as TGTGCCTTGTGGGAGGTGCAAGAGTTGGGCAAAAAAATCAAGGTATTT. Protein: CALWEVQELGKKIKVF.

With respect to this clone: A far more abundant clone sits one base away, making this likely a read error. The rearrangement links TRGV9 to TRGJP. The J gene is not listed in TCRdb, so it was assigned here from a DNA match to germline. Trimming took 2 bases from V and 4 from J; bases not matched to a gene: 5. The CDR3 contains 17 residues. Per germline, CDR1 GITISATS and CDR2 ISYDGTV (reference sequence). DNA of the CDR3: TGTGCCTTGTGGGAGGCGGCTCAAGAGTTGGGCAAAAAAATCAAGGTATTT. Translated, it gives CALWEAAQELGKKIKVF.

This clone appeared a few times. This likely traces to a read error, being one base from a far larger clone. The rearrangement joins TRGV2 to TRGJ1 or TRGJ2. The J gene was not available in TCRdb and was assigned here by matching the DNA to germline segments. The V gene's germline CDR1 is EGSNGY and CDR2 YDSYNSKV. The CDR3 has 14 amino acids. The J segment lost 7 bases and the V segment lost 0 bases, leaving 9 bases of the junction unmatched. The CDR3 loop reads CATWDGREGYKKLF. The CDR3 coding sequence is TGTGCCACCTGGGACGGGCGAGAGGGGTATAAGAAACTCTTT.

Details on this clone: TCRdb's protein, taken from a much larger clone, differs from this DNA's translation at residue 7, likely owing to a read error; the protein displayed comes from the DNA. This chain joins TRGV3 and TRGJ1 or TRGJ2. As TCRdb names no J gene, one was assigned here on the basis of a DNA match to germline. CDR1 VTNTFY and CDR2 YDVSTARD come from the germline V gene (reference sequence). Germline trimming cut 0 bases from V and 2 bases from J; bases unmatched to any gene: 4. The CDR3 spans 14 residues. CDR3 sequence reads: CATWDRLDYYKKLF. For the CDR3, the DNA is TGTGCCACCTGGGACAGGCTGGATTATTATAAGAAACTCTTT.

This clone is classed as large. The chain links TRGV9 to TRGJP. TCRdb leaves out the J gene; it was filled in here by matching the DNA to germline. The V segment lost 0 bases and the J segment 9 bases; nucleotides outside the gene matches: 2. The CDR3 consists of 15 residues. Germline loops: CDR1 GITISATS, CDR2 ISYDGTV (reference sequence). This CDR3 reads CALWEVLLGKKIKVF. In DNA, the CDR3 is TGTGCCTTGTGGGAGGTGCTGTTGGGCAAAAAAATCAAGGTATTT.

Sample share makes this clone large (0.1 to 1%). Other DNA sequences in the same sample also yield this CDR3. V usage is TRGV9 and J usage is TRGJP. TCRdb leaves out the J gene; it was filled in here by matching the DNA to germline. CDR1 and CDR2 from the germline V gene are GITISATS and ISYDGTV (reference sequence). CDR3 length: 17 residues. The V gene end was trimmed by 2 bases and the J gene end by 4 bases; junction bases not matched to a gene: 5. The CDR3 nucleotides are TGTGCCTTGTGGGAGGGCCGACAAGAGTTGGGCAAAAAAATCAAGGTATTT. Its translation is CALWEGRQELGKKIKVF.

Judged by abundance, this clone is large. The V and J genes are TRGV9 and TRGJP. No J gene is reported in TCRdb; it was inferred here by comparing the DNA with germline. There are 16 residues in the CDR3. Germline lookup yields CDR1 GITISATS and CDR2 ISYDGTV (reference sequence). Trimming took 0 bases from V and 9 from J; bases not matched to a gene: 5. The CDR3 is CALWEVQRLGKKIKVF. In nucleotides, the CDR3 is TGTGCCTTGTGGGAGGTGCAGAGGTTGGGCAAAAAAATCAAGGTATTT.

As to this clone: This likely reflects a read error, since a far larger clone is one base away. The V gene is TRGV4, the J gene TRGJ1 or TRGJ2. TCRdb does not report a J gene; here it was assigned by matching the DNA to germline references. Germline trimming cut 0 bases from V and 11 bases from J; bases unmatched to any gene: 7. The CDR3 is 12 residues long. Germline values: CDR1 EGSTGY, CDR2 YDSYTSSV. In DNA form, the CDR3 reads TGTGCCACCTGGGATGGGCGGCCAGAGAAACTCTTT. Translating it yields CATWDGRPEKLF.

As regards this clone: A far larger clone is just one base off, so this is likely a read error. The chain is built from TRGV9 and TRGJP. Assignment of the J gene here rests on matching the DNA to germline, because TCRdb gives none. Germline-derived CDR1 and CDR2 are GITISATS and ISYDGTV (reference sequence). The CDR3 is made up of 17 amino acids. The V segment lost 2 bases and the J segment 10 bases; nucleotides outside the gene matches: 11. In DNA, the CDR3 is TGTGCCTTGTGGGAGGCGCAAGGAAAATTGGGCAAAAAAATCAAGGTATTT. Protein: CALWEAQGKLGKKIKVF.